A selection of T cell receptor beta chains follows, all from one sample in a study of OX40 agonist ivuxolimab in advanced cancers. The method was immunoSEQ multiplex PCR; TCRdb's version includes in-frame clones alone and lacks a portion of them. The sample includes some 80,000 clones, 94% of them seen just once. Sequencing used CD4+ or CD8+ T cells sorted from blood, obtained in a trial of the OX40 agonist ivuxolimab. These receptors came from an adult with an advanced solid tumor such as melanoma, head and neck, liver or kidney cancer. Both conserved end residues are part of each CDR3. D genes are given only for firm matches. Size tells how often a clone was seen (once, few, many) or the class of an expanded clone, and some rows leave it out.

V,size,D,J,CDR3,DNA
TRBV6-1,.,.,TRBJ1-2,CASNRQFYGYTF,TGTGCCAGCAATAGGCAGTTCTATGGCTACACCTTC
TRBV19,.,.,TRBJ2-1,CASSIGVFSSYNEQFF,TGTGCCAGTAGTATAGGGGTCTTCAGCTCCTACAATGAGCAGTTCTTC
TRBV6-1,.,.,TRBJ2-7,CASSDWGGFYEQYF,TGTGCCAGCAGTGATTGGGGGGGCTTCTACGAGCAGTACTTC
TRBV4-3,.,TRBD1,TRBJ2-7,CASSQDRGQGAYEQYF,TGCGCCAGCAGCCAAGATCGGGGACAGGGGGCCTACGAGCAGTACTTC
TRBV11-2,.,TRBD1,TRBJ2-7,CASSPTGGDEQYF,TGTGCCAGCAGCCCCACAGGGGGCGACGAGCAGTACTTC
TRBV4-3,.,.,TRBJ1-1,CASSQDLGGYTEAFF,TGCGCCAGCAGCCAAGATCTCGGGGGATACACTGAAGCTTTCTTT
TRBV29-1,once,.,TRBJ2-7,CSVFGKSTYEQYF,TGCAGCGTTTTTGGGAAGTCGACCTACGAGCAGTACTTC
TRBV7-9,.,TRBD1,TRBJ2-1,CASSSRQGAGEQFF,TGTGCCAGCAGCTCGAGACAGGGGGCAGGTGAGCAGTTCTTC
TRBV7-9,.,.,TRBJ2-7,CASSPTRGAKGNTGEQYF,TGTGCCAGCAGCCCCACCCGGGGGGCCAAGGGGAATACGGGCGAGCAGTACTTC
TRBV19,.,TRBD1,TRBJ1-5,CASSGTADNSNQPQHF,TGTGCCAGTTCCGGGACAGCAGACAATAGCAATCAGCCCCAGCATTTT
TRBV12-5,.,TRBD1,TRBJ1-4,CASGLVPDREGEKLFF,TGTGCTAGTGGTTTGGTACCAGACAGGGAGGGTGAAAAACTGTTTTTT
TRBV6-5,.,.,TRBJ1-2,CASSYGALGQGERYTF,TGTGCCAGCAGTTACGGGGCCTTGGGGCAGGGAGAGCGCTACACCTTC
TRBV6-4,.,.,TRBJ1-2,CASKAGGGYTF,TGTGCCAGCAAGGCAGGAGGTGGCTACACCTTC
TRBV27,.,.,TRBJ2-1,CASSPSGAPRNEQFF,TGTGCCAGCAGTCCATCCGGGGCCCCAAGGAATGAGCAGTTCTTC
TRBV7-2,once,TRBD2,TRBJ2-1,CASSLTSGGYNEQFF,TGTGCCAGCAGCCTGACTAGCGGGGGATACAATGAGCAGTTCTTC
TRBV19,.,.,TRBJ2-7,CASSGGQGGFYEQYF,TGTGCCAGTAGTGGCGGACAGGGAGGGTTCTACGAGCAGTACTTC
TRBV5-4,.,.,TRBJ1-2,CALVGGPYGYTF,TGTGCCCTCGTTGGCGGCCCCTATGGCTACACCTTC
TRBV6-5,.,TRBD1,TRBJ1-1,CASSPGGTEAFF,TGTGCCAGCAGCCCAGGGGGCACTGAAGCTTTCTTT
TRBV5-4,.,TRBD1,TRBJ2-7,CASSLSPDRVDEQYF,TGTGCCAGCAGCTTGTCCCCCGACAGGGTCGACGAGCAGTACTTC
TRBV27,.,TRBD1,TRBJ2-7,CASRTGQGPYEQYF,TGTGCCAGCAGAACGGGACAGGGCCCCTACGAGCAGTACTTC
TRBV7-8,.,.,TRBJ2-3,CASSPPAGFLSSTDTQYF,TGTGCCAGCAGCCCGCCGGCCGGGTTCTTATCTAGCACAGATACGCAGTATTTT
TRBV7-9,.,TRBD1,TRBJ1-2,CASSLGDSLGYTF,TGTGCCAGCAGCCTAGGGGACAGTTTAGGCTACACCTTC
TRBV7-8,.,.,TRBJ2-4,CASSFPGDIQYF,TGTGCCAGCAGCTTCCCGGGGGACATTCAGTACTTC
TRBV28,.,.,TRBJ1-2,CASSPRDIRGYTF,TGTGCCAGCAGTCCTCGGGACATAAGGGGCTACACCTTC
TRBV7-6,.,TRBD2,TRBJ2-7,CASSLVSSGGSYEQYF,TGTGCCAGCAGCTTAGTGTCTAGCGGGGGATCCTACGAGCAGTACTTC
TRBV13,.,.,TRBJ2-7,CASSLAGLGTHEQYF,TGTGCCAGCAGCTTAGCGGGGCTAGGAACCCACGAGCAGTACTTC
TRBV30,.,.,TRBJ1-5,CAWSGWGIQNQPQHF,TGTGCCTGGAGTGGTTGGGGTATTCAAAATCAGCCCCAGCATTTT
TRBV5-6,once,.,TRBJ1-1,CASSLVTEAFF,TGTGCCAGCAGCTTGGTCACTGAAGCTTTCTTC
TRBV28,.,TRBD2,TRBJ2-1,CASEFTEAGVYNEQFF,TGTGCCAGCGAGTTTACAGAAGCGGGGGTTTACAATGAGCAGTTCTTC
TRBV28,.,.,TRBJ2-7,CASSRRGYEQYF,TGTGCCAGCAGTCGAAGGGGCTACGAGCAGTACTTC
TRBV30,.,TRBD1,TRBJ1-3,CAWDRAPSGNTIYF,TGTGCCTGGGACAGGGCCCCCTCTGGAAACACCATATATTTT
TRBV7-6,.,.,TRBJ1-2,CASSLEGGTNYGYTF,TGTGCCAGCAGCTTAGAGGGAGGGACTAACTATGGCTACACCTTC
TRBV6-5,.,.,TRBJ2-7,CASSYAGEQYF,TGTGCCAGCAGTTACGCGGGTGAGCAGTACTTC
TRBV27,.,TRBD1,TRBJ2-7,CASSSTGGEQYF,TGTGCCAGCAGTTCGACAGGGGGCGAGCAGTACTTC
TRBV9,.,TRBD1,TRBJ2-2,CASSSTGGGGELFF,TGTGCCAGCAGTTCGACAGGGGGAGGCGGGGAGCTGTTTTTT
TRBV10-3,.,.,TRBJ1-1,CAISESGASTEAFF,TGTGCCATCAGTGAGTCGGGAGCTTCGACTGAAGCTTTCTTT
TRBV13,.,TRBD1,TRBJ1-2,CASSFGQGTYGYTF,TGTGCCAGCAGCTTCGGACAGGGTACCTATGGCTACACCTTC
TRBV5-4,.,TRBD1,TRBJ1-2,CASSLGGTGRGYTF,TGTGCCAGCAGCTTGGGGGGGACAGGTAGGGGCTACACCTTC
TRBV11-2,.,.,TRBJ2-5,CASSLTHHKKTQYF,TGTGCCAGCAGCTTAACTCACCACAAAAAGACCCAGTACTTC
TRBV6-5,.,.,TRBJ2-6,CASSSSRVGANVLTF,TGTGCCAGCAGCTCCTCCAGGGTTGGGGCCAACGTCCTGACTTTC
TRBV7-8,.,.,TRBJ2-7,CASSLGLDGGPYEQYF,TGTGCCAGCAGCTTAGGGCTGGACGGGGGTCCCTACGAGCAGTACTTC
TRBV5-1,.,.,TRBJ2-7,CASSLALGGLYEQYF,TGCGCCAGCAGCTTGGCTCTAGGGGGACTCTACGAGCAGTACTTC
TRBV11-1,.,TRBD2,TRBJ2-7,CASSFFSGTYEQYF,TGTGCCAGCAGCTTCTTTAGCGGGACCTACGAGCAGTACTTC
TRBV29-1,once,.,TRBJ2-2,CSVQNPGGGTGELFF,TGCAGCGTTCAGAATCCGGGTGGGGGGACCGGGGAGCTGTTTTTT
TRBV7-3,.,.,TRBJ2-3,CASSLSGTDTQYF,TGTGCCAGCAGCTTAAGCGGCACAGATACGCAGTATTTT
TRBV7-9,.,TRBD1,TRBJ2-2,CASRGRGQGSDTGELFF,TGTGCCAGCAGGGGACGTGGACAGGGCTCGGACACCGGGGAGCTGTTTTTT
TRBV4-3,.,.,TRBJ1-2,CASSQEQGLGYTF,TGCGCCAGCAGCCAAGAACAGGGCCTGGGCTACACCTTC
TRBV4-3,.,.,TRBJ1-3,CASSQDSSGNTIYF,TGCGCCAGCAGCCAAGACAGCTCTGGAAACACCATATATTTT
TRBV11-2,.,.,TRBJ2-1,CASSLSPMRNEQFF,TGTGCCAGCAGCTTAAGCCCAATGAGGAATGAGCAGTTCTTC
TRBV28,.,.,TRBJ1-4,CASSLFDLRMTYGNEKLFF,TGTGCCAGCAGTTTATTCGACCTGAGGATGACCTATGGTAATGAAAAACTGTTTTTT
TRBV11-2,.,TRBD1,TRBJ1-4,CASSLGTGVEKLFF,TGTGCCAGCAGCTTAGGGACAGGGGTTGAAAAACTGTTTTTT
TRBV5-1,once,TRBD1,TRBJ2-3,CASSLAAGGVTDTQYF,TGCGCCAGCAGCTTGGCGGCAGGGGGTGTCACAGATACGCAGTATTTT